This passage covers 23 T cell receptor beta chains from one sample sequenced in a study of blood T cell repertoires in COVID-19. Sequencing was performed with immunoSEQ multiplex PCR; in TCRdb, only in-frame clones are kept and a portion is missing. The sample lists 220,000 or so clones; 85% to 90% were seen once. The material sequenced was PBMCs or T cells enriched from blood (not recorded which). These TCRs come from a woman between 45 and 65 years old with acute COVID-19.

This sequence joins TRBV25-1 and TRBJ2-3; a weak D match, TRBD2 (6 bases). The CDR3 sequence is 16 residues long. V was clipped by 4 bases and J by 5 bases, with 19 bases between them. The germline V gene encodes CDR1 MGHDK and CDR2 SYGVNS. The CDR3 protein is CASSGYSGGREDTQYF. The CDR3 DNA reads as TGTGCCAGCAGTGGGTACTCCGGGGGTAGAGAAGATACGCAGTATTTT.

The V call is TRBV27, the J call TRBJ2-3; 8 bases line up with TRBD1. With 5 bases clipped from V and 4 bases from J, the junction kept 5 bases outside the gene matches. This CDR3 is 14 amino acids long. CDR1 and CDR2 (germline): MNHEY, SMNVEV (reference sequence). In nucleotides, the CDR3 is TGTGCCAGCAGTCACGGACAGGGCGCAGATACGCAGTATTTT. This sequence encodes CASSHGQGADTQYF.

This clone was detected only once. This chain links TRBV28 with TRBJ1-3; D is undetermined. Trimming removed 6 bases at V and 3 bases at J, with 6 bases between. Germline V gives CDR1 MDHEN, CDR2 SYDVKM. This CDR3 comprises 12 residues. As DNA, the CDR3 is TGTGCCAGCAGAACACATGGAAACACCATATATTTT. Amino acids: CASRTHGNTIYF.

This chain links TRBV28 with TRBJ2-7; a weak D match, TRBD2 (6 bases). The germline gives CDR1 MDHEN, CDR2 SYDVKM. Trimming stripped 8 bases from V and 2 bases from J, with 16 bases between. The CDR3 is 14 amino acids. The CDR3 nucleotides read TGTGCCAGCCGGCGGGGTAGGGCCCCCTACGAGCAGTACTTC. As protein: CASRRGRAPYEQYF.

The J gene is TRBJ1-5, the V gene TRBV19; D ambiguous. CDR3 length: 15 amino acids. Germline V lookup: CDR1 LNHDA, CDR2 SQIVND (reference sequence). V was pared by 4 bases and J by 0 bases, with 10 bases between. CDR3 protein: CASSNPVVSNQPQHF. CDR3 nucleotide sequence: TGTGCCAGTAGTAATCCGGTCGTTAGCAATCAGCCCCAGCATTTT. The whole variable domain, filled in from reference TRBV19 and TRBJ1-5, reads DGGITQSPKYLFRKEGQNVTLSCEQNLNHDAMYWYRQDPGQGLRLIYYSQIVNDFQKGDIAEGYSVSREKKESFPLTVTSAQKNPTAFYLCASSNPVVSNQPQHFGDGTRLSIL.

The chain is built from TRBV5-4 and TRBJ1-5; possible D gene TRBD1, 5 bases. The CDR3 has 17 amino acids. Trimming took off 3 bases at V and 3 bases at J, with 19 bases between the two ends. The germline V gene has CDR1 SGHNT and CDR2 YYREEE (reference sequence). The CDR3 DNA follows: TGTGCCAGCAGCTCTCACCGGGGGGGAAAACCCAATCAGCCCCAGCATTTT. Amino acids: CASSSHRGGKPNQPQHF.

This clone was observed once. This chain uses TRBV7-9 with TRBJ2-5; 8 bases fit TRBD1. Germline V CDR1 and CDR2: SEHNR, FQNEAQ (reference sequence). This CDR3 has 19 amino acids. Germline trimming cut 2 bases from V and 2 bases from J; bases unmatched to any gene: 16. In DNA form, the CDR3 reads TGTGCCAGCAGCTTATTTCAGGGGGCGAATCCCCTAGGGCAAGAGACCCAGTACTTC. Its protein is CASSLFQGANPLGQETQYF.

J is TRBJ2-7 and V is TRBV7-2, with 10 bases aligning to TRBD2. V dropped 1 base and J dropped 3; count of bases not matched to a gene: 0. Germline CDR1 and CDR2: SGHTA and FQGNSA. There are 14 residues in the CDR3. CDR3 amino acids: CASSLVAGGYEQYF. The CDR3 DNA is TGTGCCAGCAGCTTAGTAGCGGGAGGCTACGAGCAGTACTTC.

This clone has a single count. The chain combines TRBV30 with TRBJ1-3; TRBD1 agrees at 7 bases. CDR1 and CDR2 (germline): GTSNPN, SVGIG (reference sequence). V lost 6 bases and J lost 4; bases outside the gene matches: 6. The CDR3 totals 13 residues. CDR3 residues: CACTTGPGNTIYF. CDR3 sequence (DNA): TGTGCCTGTACGACAGGGCCGGGAAACACCATATATTTT. The variable domain in full, completed from reference TRBV30 and TRBJ1-3, reads SQTIHQWPATLVQPVGSPLSLECTVEGTSNPNLYWYRQAAGRGLQLLFYSVGIGQISSEVPQNLSASRPQDRQFILSSKKLLLSDSGFYLCACTTGPGNTIYFGEGSWLTVV.

The chain links TRBV28 to TRBJ1-2, with TRBD1 matching 9 bases. CDR3 length equals 17 residues. V shed 4 bases, J shed 4 bases, and the junction held 13 bases outside the gene matches. In germline, CDR1 is MDHEN, CDR2 SYDVKM. The CDR3 DNA reads TGTGCCAGCAGTTCCACCCCGCCGGGACAGGGACCCTATGGCTACACCTTC. This sequence encodes CASSSTPPGQGPYGYTF.

The CDR3 loop is CASSLAERYEQYF. The DNA of the CDR3 is TGTGCCAGCAGTTTAGCGGAAAGGTACGAGCAGTACTTC. This chain links TRBV28 with TRBJ2-7; D is undetermined. CDR3 length equals 13 residues. Trimming removed 2 bases from V and 4 bases from J, with 9 bases in between. Germline values: CDR1 MDHEN, CDR2 SYDVKM.

This clone was seen a few times. J is TRBJ1-2 and V is TRBV28; perhaps TRBD1 as D (6 bases). The CDR3 is made up of 14 amino acids. The V gene lost 2 bases and the J gene lost 2 bases, with 9 bases spanning the gap. Germline values: CDR1 MDHEN, CDR2 SYDVKM. In nucleotides, the CDR3 is TGTGCCAGCAGTTTAAGCGGGGGCAACTATGGCTACACCTTC. Translated, it gives CASSLSGGNYGYTF.

This clone has only one observation. The V call is TRBV27, the J call TRBJ2-7; 9 nucleotides line up with TRBD2. CDR3 size: 14 residues. Germline CDR1 is MNHEY and CDR2 is SMNVEV (reference sequence). After removal of 5 bases from V and 5 bases from J, the junction contained 7 bases not matched to a gene. CDR3 residues: CASSPLTSGHEQYF. In nucleotides, the CDR3 is TGTGCCAGCAGTCCACTGACTAGCGGACACGAGCAGTACTTC.

The sample holds one count of this clone. The chain is built from TRBV28 and TRBJ2-3; a possible D gene is TRBD1 (6 bases). The CDR3 length is 15 residues. Germline loops: CDR1 MDHEN, CDR2 SYDVKM. The V and J ends lost 0 bases and 1 base respectively, with 8 bases between them. The CDR3 nucleotides read TGTGCCAGCAGTTTATGGAAGGGGGGCACAGATACGCAGTATTTT. This encodes CASSLWKGGTDTQYF.

This chain joins TRBV27 and TRBJ2-7, with D tentatively TRBD1 (6 bases). This CDR3 comprises 15 residues. In germline, CDR1 is MNHEY, CDR2 SMNVEV (reference sequence). With 3 bases removed from V and 5 bases from J, the gap between germline ends came to 17 bases. The CDR3 nucleotides are TGTGCCAGCAGTTTCCGATCCGAACAGGGAAACGAGCAGTACTTC. Translated: CASSFRSEQGNEQYF.

CDR3 bases: TGTGCCAGCAGCGAAGAGGGACAGAAGGTTCTACGGGAGCAGTACTTC. Residues: CASSEEGQKVLREQYF. The rearrangement uses TRBV9 and TRBJ2-7; TRBD1 matches 7 bases. With 3 bases clipped from V and 7 bases from J, the junction kept 16 bases outside the gene matches. This CDR3 has 16 amino acids. CDR1 is SGDLS and CDR2 is YYNGEE in the germline V gene.

The chain carries TRBV9 and TRBJ1-4, with D uncertain. This CDR3 has 13 residues. Germline CDR1 is SGDLS and CDR2 is YYNGEE. Deletions cut 0 bases from V and 7 bases from J, with 7 bases between. CDR3 in amino acids: CASSVGGGEKLFF. The CDR3 nucleotides are TGTGCCAGCAGCGTAGGAGGCGGTGAAAAACTGTTTTTT.

This clone occurred once. The rearrangement joins TRBV29-1 to TRBJ1-2; 9 bases map to TRBD1. There are 13 residues in the CDR3. The J segment lost 0 bases and the V segment lost 6 bases, leaving 2 bases of the junction unmatched. CDR1 is SQVTM, CDR2 ANQGSEA, per germline. This CDR3 reads CSVRQGANYGYTF. The CDR3 DNA reads TGCAGCGTCCGACAGGGGGCTAACTATGGCTACACCTTC.

The rearrangement joins TRBV11-2 to TRBJ2-5, with D tentatively TRBD1 (7 bases). The CDR3 is 17 residues long. Trimming took off 3 bases at V and 2 bases at J, with 19 bases between the two ends. Germline loops: CDR1 SGHAT, CDR2 FQNNGV. The CDR3 nucleotides read TGTGCCAGCAGCTTCCCCCGAGGGGGGACAGAACAAGAGACCCAGTACTTC. Amino acids: CASSFPRGGTEQETQYF.

The chain has TRBV11-3 and TRBJ2-2; 9 bases are shared with TRBD1. V dropped 4 bases and J dropped 7; count of bases not matched to a gene: 4. The CDR3 spans 14 residues. The V gene's germline CDR1 is SGHNT and CDR2 YENEEA. CDR3 loop: CASSSRTGVGELFF. DNA for the CDR3: TGTGCCAGCAGCTCAAGGACAGGGGTCGGGGAGCTGTTTTTT. Supplemented by reference TRBV11-3 and TRBJ2-2, the full variable domain reads EAGVVQSPRYKIIEKKQPVAFWCNPISGHNTLYWYLQNLGQGPELLIRYENEEAVDDSQLPKDRFSAERLKGVDSTLKIQPAELGDSAVYLCASSSRTGVGELFFGEGSRLTVL.

The rearrangement joins TRBV5-4 to TRBJ2-7, with D maybe TRBD2 (5 bases). Germline V CDR1 and CDR2: SGHNT, YYREEE (reference sequence). Trimming shortened V by 3 bases and J by 2 bases, and 9 bases separated the two germline ends. This CDR3 is 13 amino acids long. This CDR3 reads CASSWGAAYEQYF. DNA for the CDR3: TGTGCCAGCAGCTGGGGAGCGGCCTACGAGCAGTACTTC.

This chain uses TRBV28 with TRBJ2-4, with TRBD1 matching 8 bases. CDR1 is MDHEN and CDR2 is SYDVKM in the germline V gene. This CDR3 is 17 amino acids long. The trim removed 10 bases at V and 1 base at J, leaving 15 bases unmatched. CDR3 sequence: CATSTHRTGLAKNIQYF. CDR3 in DNA: TGTGCCACCTCAACTCACAGGACAGGGCTGGCCAAAAACATTCAGTACTTC.

V and J are TRBV4-2 and TRBJ1-5; D remains unclear. The V end was cut by 2 bases, the J end by 3 bases, with 11 bases between. The CDR3 loop spans 15 amino acids. From germline, CDR1 is LGHNA and CDR2 YNFKEQ. For the CDR3, the DNA is TGTGCCAGCAGCCAAAACGGCGGTAACAATCAGCCCCAGCATTTT. The encoded protein is CASSQNGGNNQPQHF.